Shown below are 10 T cell receptor beta chains from a single sample sequenced in a study of CD8 T cells in Susac syndrome. Reverse transcription of 0.5 to 1 ug RNA was performed with random hexamers. TCRdb independently ran MiXCR on the immunoSEQ multiplex PCR reads; one entry per CDR3 protein. The sample gives around 200,000 distinct CDR3 sequences, roughly 94% of which show up once; roughly 0.1% is in the top ten. The specimen was CD4+ T cells from PBMCs. These TCRs come from a human donor in good health.

The genes are TRBV7-2 and TRBJ1-5; TRBD1 aligns across 8 bases. Germline V CDR1 and CDR2: SGHTA, FQGNSA. With 5 bases clipped from V and 7 bases from J, the junction kept 7 bases outside the gene matches. The CDR3 is made up of 14 amino acids. CDR3: CASSVTGAGQPQHF. The CDR3 bases are TGTGCCAGCAGCGTGACAGGGGCCGGCCAGCCCCAGCATTTT.

The gene calls are TRBV10-3 and TRBJ2-3; D perhaps matches TRBD1 (6 bases). The CDR3 sequence is 15 residues long. The germline V and J ends were trimmed by 5 bases and 1 base, with 13 bases remaining between them. The germline V gene has CDR1 ENHRY and CDR2 SYGVKD. Here the CDR3 reads CAISTQGLGTDTQYF. In DNA, the CDR3 is TGTGCCATCAGTACTCAGGGGCTAGGCACAGATACGCAGTATTTT.

The chain carries TRBV5-1 and TRBJ1-5, with TRBD1 identical over 7 bases. V lost 4 bases, J lost 3 bases, and 7 bases stayed unmatched. In germline, CDR1 is SGHRS, CDR2 YFSETQ. The CDR3 is 15 residues long. This chain's CDR3 is CASSPTTGTNQPQHF. The CDR3 DNA sequence: TGCGCCAGCAGCCCGACGACAGGGACCAATCAGCCCCAGCATTTT. Based on the CDR3 plus reference TRBV5-1 and TRBJ1-5, the full variable domain is KAGVTQTPRYLIKTRGQQVTLSCSPISGHRSVSWYQQTPGQGLQFLFEYFSETQRNKGNFPGRFSGRQFSNSRSEMNVSTLELGDSALYLCASSPTTGTNQPQHFGDGTRLSIL.

This sequence joins TRBV20-1 and TRBJ2-1, with D possibly matching TRBD2 (6 bases). This CDR3 comprises 14 residues. The germline V gene has CDR1 DFQATT and CDR2 SNEGSKA (reference sequence). Between the trimmed V and J ends, which lost 0 bases and 3 bases, there was a span of 9 bases. CDR3 sequence reads: CSARDLSGYNEQFF. The CDR3 DNA follows: TGCAGTGCTAGAGATCTTAGCGGCTACAATGAGCAGTTCTTC.

The rearrangement links TRBV9 to TRBJ2-1; D is uncertain. Germline V CDR1 and CDR2: SGDLS, YYNGEE. V was cut by 0 bases and J by 4 bases, with 11 bases left in between. The length of the CDR3 is 15 residues. The CDR3 loop reads CASSVGQTPYNEQFF. The CDR3 DNA reads TGTGCCAGCAGCGTAGGGCAGACTCCTTACAATGAGCAGTTCTTC.

The chain recombines TRBV7-2 with TRBJ2-7; D possibly uses TRBD1 or TRBD2 (5 bases each). There are 14 residues in the CDR3. The germline V and J ends were trimmed by 0 bases and 3 bases, with 9 bases remaining between them. Looked up from germline, CDR1 is SGHTA and CDR2 is FQGNSA. The CDR3 loop reads CASSLAGAVYEQYV. The CDR3 DNA follows: TGTGCCAGCAGCTTAGCCGGGGCTGTCTACGAGCAGTACGTC.

The J gene is TRBJ1-2, the V gene TRBV27; D perhaps matches TRBD1 (5 bases). Germline CDR1 and CDR2: MNHEY and SMNVEV (reference sequence). V was cut by 3 bases and J by 5 bases, with 13 bases left in between. This CDR3 contains 14 residues. This CDR3 is CASSFLREPYGYTF. The CDR3, as DNA: TGTGCCAGCAGTTTCCTCAGGGAGCCATATGGCTACACCTTC.

CDR3 bases: TGCAGCCTTCGACCAGCGGGAGGGTCCACAGATACGCAGTATTTT. It encodes CSLRPAGGSTDTQYF. The chain is built from TRBV29-1 and TRBJ2-3; TRBD2 matches at 10 bases. Germline assignment: CDR1 SQVTM and CDR2 ANQGSEA. Trimming cost V 8 bases and J 2 bases; bases outside gene matches: 10. This CDR3 spans 15 amino acids.

Only one count was recorded for this clonotype. The chain links TRBV30 to TRBJ2-6, with 8 bases aligning to TRBD1. The junction had 10 bases not matched to a gene; V was cut back by 5 bases and J by 4 bases. This CDR3 region has 16 residues. CDR1 is GTSNPN, CDR2 SVGIG, per germline (reference sequence). For the CDR3, the DNA is TGTGCCTGGGATGACAGGGGAATAGGAGGGGCCAACGTCCTGACTTTC. Protein: CAWDDRGIGGANVLTF.

A single count supports this clonotype. The chain recombines TRBV7-9 with TRBJ1-4, with a possible D match to TRBD1 (6 bases). V dropped 5 bases and J dropped 5 bases, with 9 bases sitting between them. Germline CDR1 SEHNR, CDR2 FQNEAQ (reference sequence). The CDR3 spans 13 residues. For the CDR3, the DNA is TGTGCCAGCAGCCGAGGACAGAATGAAAAACTGTTTTTT. Protein sequence: CASSRGQNEKLFF.